One and the same sample provided the 25 T cell receptor beta chains below, sequenced in a study of immune evolution from preneoplasia to lung adenocarcinoma. Produced via immunoSEQ multiplex PCR; TCRdb's table is partial and in-frame only. The table has 6,000 to 6,500 clones, 75% to 85% seen once; the top ten hold 7.6%. The specimen was FFPE lung adenocarcinoma in situ tissue. The receptors derive from a donor at least 70 years old with lung adenocarcinoma.

The chain employs TRBV15 and TRBJ1-1, with no clear D. The CDR3 is 13 amino acids. The germline V and J ends were trimmed by 5 bases and 0 bases, with 7 bases remaining between them. Germline V gives CDR1 LNHNV, CDR2 YYDKDF (reference sequence). CDR3 amino acids: CATSGRMNTEAFF. The CDR3 bases are TGTGCCACCAGCGGGAGAATGAACACTGAAGCTTTCTTT.

The chain carries TRBV5-4 and TRBJ2-3; no firm D call. Germline values: CDR1 SGHNT, CDR2 YYREEE (reference sequence). The V end lost 2 bases, the J end lost 3 bases, and 4 bases lay between the germline ends. The CDR3 consists of 12 residues. In nucleotides, the CDR3 is TGTGCCAGCAGCTTAAGGACAGATACGCAGTATTTT. As protein: CASSLRTDTQYF.

The gene calls are TRBV18 and TRBJ1-1; D is undetermined. Per germline, CDR1 KGHSH and CDR2 LQKENI. Between the trimmed V and J ends, which lost 6 bases and 1 base, there was a span of 12 bases. The CDR3 has 14 amino acids. The CDR3, as DNA: TGTGCCAGCTCTCAAGGCGGACGGAACACTGAAGCTTTCTTT. Protein sequence: CASSQGGRNTEAFF.

The J gene is TRBJ2-1, the V gene TRBV6-1; maybe TRBD2 (6 bases). V was trimmed by 6 bases and J by 3 bases, leaving 9 bases between them. The length of the CDR3 is 13 residues. Germline lookup yields CDR1 MNHNS and CDR2 SASEGT. CDR3 protein: CASRTGSYNEQFF. As DNA, the CDR3 is TGTGCCAGCAGAACCGGGAGCTACAATGAGCAGTTCTTC.

The genes are TRBV19 and TRBJ2-1, with 7 bases aligning to TRBD2. The CDR3 runs 17 residues. Germline values: CDR1 LNHDA, CDR2 SQIVND (reference sequence). Unmatched junction bases numbered 14, after V lost 2 bases and J lost 7 bases. The CDR3 DNA follows: TGTGCCAGTAGTATAATCCTAGCGGACACCCTCGAGAATGAGCAGTTCTTC. Translated, it gives CASSIILADTLENEQFF.

This chain connects TRBV18 to TRBJ1-1; 7 nucleotides line up with TRBD1. The germline gives CDR1 KGHSH, CDR2 LQKENI. The CDR3 spans 14 residues. V shed 2 bases, J shed 6 bases, and the junction held 6 bases outside the gene matches. The CDR3 here is CASSPGTAKSEAFF. Written as DNA, the CDR3 is TGTGCCAGCTCACCAGGGACAGCAAAATCTGAAGCTTTCTTT.

The chain joins TRBV5-4 to TRBJ2-7; 10 nucleotides agree with TRBD2. CDR1 and CDR2 from the germline V gene are SGHNT and YYREEE (reference sequence). V gave up 4 bases and J gave up 2 bases; unmatched junction bases: 6. This CDR3 contains 15 residues. The DNA of the CDR3 is TGTGCCAGCAGCGGAGGGACTAGCGACACCTACGAGCAGTACTTC. The encoded protein is CASSGGTSDTYEQYF.

V usage is TRBV18 and J usage is TRBJ1-1, with TRBD1 matching 7 bases. Germline CDR1 and CDR2: KGHSH and LQKENI. Trimming took 4 bases from V and 0 from J; bases not matched to a gene: 8. This CDR3 has 16 residues. This CDR3 reads CASSLDRQGVNTEAFF. DNA of the CDR3: TGTGCCAGCTCACTCGATCGACAGGGAGTGAACACTGAAGCTTTCTTT.

This clone was found a few times. The genes are TRBV6-1 and TRBJ1-3; the D is unclear. Germline CDR1 is MNHNS and CDR2 is SASEGT. This CDR3 is built from 15 residues. V was pared by 6 bases and J by 0 bases, with 12 bases between. The CDR3 is CASRMTMDSGNTIYF. The CDR3 DNA sequence: TGTGCCAGCAGGATGACTATGGACTCTGGAAACACCATATATTTT.

The genes are TRBV7-2 and TRBJ2-5; 8 nucleotides align to TRBD1. J was trimmed by 4 bases and V by 6 bases; bases with no gene match: 10. Germline V gene lookup returns CDR1 SGHTA and CDR2 FQGNSA. CDR3 length equals 15 residues. The CDR3 coding sequence is TGTGCCAGCAGTTTATTTGGACAGGGCGGAGAGACCCAGTACTTC. It specifies CASSLFGQGGETQYF.

This clone was detected once. This chain uses TRBV10-3 with TRBJ2-1; the match to TRBD2 covers 12 bases. CDR1 is ENHRY and CDR2 is SYGVKD in the germline V gene. With V trimmed by 2 bases and J by 4 bases, 3 bases remained unmatched. The CDR3 has 16 residues. The CDR3 region has the DNA TGTGCCATCAGTGAGCTAGCGGGAGGGCCTTACAATGAGCAGTTCTTC. It translates to CAISELAGGPYNEQFF.

The chain carries TRBV2 and TRBJ2-1; no firm D call. This CDR3 region has 13 residues. Germline V lookup: CDR1 SNHLY, CDR2 FYNNEI. Trimming pared 4 bases from V and 8 bases from J, leaving 12 bases between. The CDR3 DNA follows: TGTGCCAGCAGTGTTTACGGTTTCGATGAGCAGTTCTTC. Translation: CASSVYGFDEQFF.

This clone appeared a few times. The chain combines TRBV14 with TRBJ1-3; D not resolved. Trimming stripped 4 bases from V and 0 bases from J, with 10 bases between. The CDR3 contains 15 residues. Germline V gene data show CDR1 as SGHDN and CDR2 as FVKESK. In nucleotides, the CDR3 is TGTGCCAGCAGCCGGACGGCTGACTCTGGAAACACCATATATTTT. Amino acid sequence: CASSRTADSGNTIYF.

This clone was counted a few times. V gene TRBV5-1 combines with J gene TRBJ1-1; D call uncertain. Germline V gives CDR1 SGHRS, CDR2 YFSETQ. Trimming removed 5 bases from V and 0 bases from J, with 11 bases in between. This CDR3 contains 14 residues. The CDR3 nucleotides are TGCGCCAGCAGAACCGGGCCAATGAACACTGAAGCTTTCTTT. Translating gives CASRTGPMNTEAFF.

The rearrangement links TRBV6-5 to TRBJ2-1; D possibly corresponds to TRBD2 (7 bases). CDR3 length equals 11 residues. Trimming took 4 bases from V and 12 from J, leaving 10 bases between them. Germline lookup yields CDR1 MNHEY and CDR2 SVGAGI. The CDR3 DNA follows: TGTGCCAGCAGTTGGGAGGGGGGGCAGTTCTTC. Protein sequence: CASSWEGGQFF.

The chain recombines TRBV28 with TRBJ1-6; 9 positions agree with TRBD1. The CDR3 is 15 amino acids. Germline V gives CDR1 MDHEN, CDR2 SYDVKM. Trimming cost V 3 bases and J 9 bases; bases outside gene matches: 6. The CDR3 region is CASSLAGQGGSPLHF. In DNA form, the CDR3 reads TGTGCCAGCAGTTTGGCGGGACAGGGTGGTTCACCCCTCCACTTT.

V is TRBV18 and J is TRBJ1-1; D is ambiguous. Per germline, CDR1 KGHSH and CDR2 LQKENI. There are 15 residues in the CDR3. The germline V and J ends were trimmed by 3 bases and 1 base, with 12 bases remaining between them. The CDR3 loop is CASSPSISTNTEAFF. CDR3 DNA sequence: TGTGCCAGCTCACCGTCGATCTCCACGAACACTGAAGCTTTCTTT.

The chain links TRBV19 to TRBJ2-1; D unresolved. The CDR3 consists of 12 residues. V gave up 5 bases and J gave up 10 bases, with 12 bases separating them. Germline V gives CDR1 LNHDA, CDR2 SQIVND (reference sequence). The CDR3 is CASSAGRSEQFF. As DNA, the CDR3 is TGTGCCAGTAGTGCCGGACGGAGCGAGCAGTTCTTC. Together with reference TRBV19 and TRBJ2-1, the CDR3 gives the full variable domain: DGGITQSPKYLFRKEGQNVTLSCEQNLNHDAMYWYRQDPGQGLRLIYYSQIVNDFQKGDIAEGYSVSREKKESFPLTVTSAQKNPTAFYLCASSAGRSEQFFGPGTRLTVL.

The V gene is TRBV7-8, the J gene TRBJ1-5, with 7 bases fitting TRBD1. Germline CDR1 and CDR2: SGHVS and FQNEAQ. The V gene end was trimmed by 8 bases and the J gene end by 9 bases; junction bases not matched to a gene: 10. This CDR3 spans 13 amino acids. In DNA form, the CDR3 reads TGTGCCAGCTCCTTAGGGGGCCAGCGGCCCCAGCATTTT. Translated, it gives CASSLGGQRPQHF.

The chain uses TRBV6-1 and TRBJ1-2, with a tentative D call TRBD1 (5 bases). CDR1 and CDR2 (germline): MNHNS, SASEGT. Trimming removed 7 bases from V and 8 bases from J, with 14 bases in between. CDR3 length equals 12 residues. The CDR3 loop is CASTAHGDGYTF. Here the CDR3 DNA reads TGTGCCAGCACCGCCCACGGGGACGGCTACACCTTC.

The chain links TRBV9 to TRBJ2-3, with 8 positions matching TRBD1. From germline, CDR1 is SGDLS and CDR2 YYNGEE. The CDR3 is made up of 15 amino acids. V gave up 4 bases and J gave up 0 bases; unmatched junction bases: 4. CDR3 bases: TGTGCCAGCAGCTCCCGGGACAGGAGCACAGATACGCAGTATTTT. Its protein is CASSSRDRSTDTQYF.

The CDR3 spells CASSPDRNYGYTF. The CDR3 nucleotides read TGTGCCAGCAGCCCCGACAGAAACTATGGCTACACCTTC. This chain joins TRBV9 and TRBJ1-2, with a weak D call TRBD1 (5 bases). The germline V and J ends were trimmed by 4 bases and 2 bases, with 9 bases remaining between them. This CDR3 is built from 13 residues. Germline lookup yields CDR1 SGDLS and CDR2 YYNGEE.

The chain carries TRBV5-4 and TRBJ1-4, with 8 bases lining up with TRBD1. This CDR3 region has 16 residues. CDR1 and CDR2 from the germline V gene are SGHNT and YYREEE (reference sequence). J lost 8 bases, V lost 3 bases, and 12 bases had no gene match. CDR3 nucleotide sequence: TGTGCCAGCAGCTCGACCACCAGGGGGCTGAGGGAAAAACTGTTTTTT. Its protein is CASSSTTRGLREKLFF.

This clone showed up just a few times. The chain joins TRBV18 to TRBJ1-2; the D gene is possibly TRBD1 (6 bases). Per germline, CDR1 KGHSH and CDR2 LQKENI. Between the trimmed V and J ends, which lost 0 bases and 4 bases, there was a span of 9 bases. CDR3 length: 14 residues. In nucleotides, the CDR3 is TGTGCCAGCTCACCACCAACAGGGTTCTATGGCTACACCTTC. It is translated as CASSPPTGFYGYTF.

For this clone: The DNA is omitted, as the CDR3 cannot be located on it reliably, and the CDR3 follows TCRdb's listing. V is TRBV5-2 and J is TRBJ1-1. TRBV5-2 is reported as a pseudogene. The CDR3 comprises 16 residues, both ends counted. CDR3 amino acids: CASSQGRVGVGTKAFF.